These T cell receptor beta chains were read from a single sample in a study of identical twins. TCRdb redid the calling of the 5' RACE reads with MiXCR, one entry per CDR3 protein. In the table there are 450,000 or so distinct CDR3 sequences, about 14% of which are singletons. Separately, the same data were catalogued under a study of yellow fever vaccine responses in identical twins.

What was sequenced was CD4+ T cells sorted from blood. The receptors were gathered from a woman aged 18-29 years in good health. Both conserved end residues are part of each CDR3. The D gene is left open where the match is weak. A clone size is listed for some rows: how often the clone was seen (once, few, many), or a class if it is expanded.

d_gene	len	abundance	j_gene	v_gene	CDR3aa	CDR3nt
NA	16	many	TRBJ2-3	TRBV5-1	CASSLNNNPPADTQYF	TGCGCCAGCAGCTTGAATAATAACCCGCCCGCAGATACGCAGTATTTT
TRBD1	17	few	TRBJ1-1	TRBV4-2	CASSQERTGGKRTEAFF	TGTGCCAGCAGCCAAGAAAGGACAGGGGGCAAGAGGACTGAAGCTTTCTTT
NA	13	NA	TRBJ1-2	TRBV20-1	CSAITPGNYGYTF	TGCAGTGCTATAACACCCGGAAACTATGGCTACACCTTC
TRBD1	14	few	TRBJ2-7	TRBV29-1	CSVARTGKVYEQYF	TGCAGCGTTGCTAGGACAGGGAAAGTCTACGAGCAGTACTTC
NA	11	few	TRBJ1-1	TRBV12-5	CASAMNTEAFF	TGTGCTAGTGCTATGAACACTGAAGCTTTCTTT
NA	14	many	TRBJ2-2	TRBV5-1	CASRRGTNTGELFF	TGCGCCAGCAGGCGCGGGACGAACACCGGGGAGCTGTTTTTT
TRBD1	14	NA	TRBJ1-2	TRBV4-1	CASSPTGQIYGYTF	TGCGCCAGCAGCCCTACGGGACAGATCTATGGCTACACCTTC
TRBD1	13	few	TRBJ2-7	TRBV29-1	CSVERTGILEQYF	TGCAGCGTTGAAAGGACAGGGATCCTCGAGCAGTACTTC
TRBD2	15	NA	TRBJ2-1	TRBV10-2	CASSETVAGNNEQFF	TGCGCCAGCAGTGAGACAGTAGCGGGAAATAATGAGCAGTTCTTC
NA	13	NA	TRBJ2-1	TRBV6-6	CASRVGGGHEQFF	TGTGCCAGCAGGGTTGGCGGAGGGCATGAGCAGTTCTTC
TRBD2	17	NA	TRBJ2-1	TRBV7-9	CASSSRTSGTHYNEQFF	TGTGCCAGCAGCTCCAGGACTAGCGGGACCCACTACAATGAGCAGTTCTTC
NA	15	few	TRBJ2-3	TRBV20-1	CSARIPFDNTDTQYF	TGCAGTGCTAGAATTCCGTTCGACAACACAGATACGCAGTATTTT